Here is one T cell receptor beta chain with its context. The antigen is not known. This entry comes from a study of T-cell memory formation after mild COVID-19. Overall study: For the most part, TCR clusters were specific to one donor. Study-wide findings and caveats: Pre-infection memory already had some responding clones, implying cross-reactive memory joined. Second-wave clones that peaked on day 37 lacked confirmed SARS-CoV-2 specificity. Clones that shrank (day 15 to 85) were balanced CD4/CD8, whereas later expanders leaned CD4+.

One entry per CDR3 protein, called by TCRdb with MiXCR from the 5' RACE reads. The data show under 70,000 distinct CDR3 sequences, about a tenth seen once. The CDR3 is 13 amino acids. The germline gives CDR1 GTSNPN, CDR2 SVGIG (reference sequence). V lost 4 bases, J lost 6 bases, and 4 bases stayed unmatched. The sequenced sample was PBMCs or a T cell subset sorted from them (not recorded which). The TCR originated in a young man who had mild COVID-19 (a few samples of this study predate the infection). Cell type and time point are not known. The J gene is TRBJ2-1, the V gene TRBV30, with 9 bases aligning to TRBD2. The CDR3 DNA reads TGTGCCTGGACTGCGGGAGGGGGCAATGAGCAGTTCTTC. The encoded protein is CAWTAGGGNEQFF. Drawing the rest from reference TRBV30 and TRBJ2-1, the complete variable domain is SQTIHQWPATLVQPVGSPLSLECTVEGTSNPNLYWYRQAAGRGLQLLFYSVGIGQISSEVPQNLSASRPQDRQFILSSKKLLLSDSGFYLCAWTAGGGNEQFFGPGTRLTVL.